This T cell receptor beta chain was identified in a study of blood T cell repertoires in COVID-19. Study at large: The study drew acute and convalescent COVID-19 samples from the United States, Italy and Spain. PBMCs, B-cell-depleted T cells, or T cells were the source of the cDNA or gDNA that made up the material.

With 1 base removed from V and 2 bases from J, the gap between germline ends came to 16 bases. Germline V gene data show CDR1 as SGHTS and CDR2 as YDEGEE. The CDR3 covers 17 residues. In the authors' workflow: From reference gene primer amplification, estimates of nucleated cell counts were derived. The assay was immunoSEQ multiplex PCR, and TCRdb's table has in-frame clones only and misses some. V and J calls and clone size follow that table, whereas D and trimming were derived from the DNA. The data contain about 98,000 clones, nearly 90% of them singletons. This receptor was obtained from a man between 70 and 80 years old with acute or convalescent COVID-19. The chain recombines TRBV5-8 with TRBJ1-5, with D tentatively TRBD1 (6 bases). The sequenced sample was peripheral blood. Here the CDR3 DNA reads TGTGCCAGCAGCTTGAATAGGGGGAAGATGGGCAATCAGCCCCAGCATTTT. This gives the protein CASSLNRGKMGNQPQHF.